This T cell receptor (beta chain) was recorded in a study of tumor and adjacent non-tumor tissue in lung cancer. As for the study in general: Histology: about a dozen adenocarcinoma, a couple of squamous cell carcinoma, 1 small cell lung cancer.

The table lists this clonotype with a count of one. A read error may explain this, as a much larger clone is one base away. A modified ARM-PCR protocol with three rounds of nested PCR amplified TCRbeta. TCRdb recomputed calls from the multiplex PCR reads with MiXCR, one row per CDR3 protein. The sample consists of approximately 110,000 distinct CDR3 sequences, over 55% of them appearing once. No cell sorting was done before RNA was extracted from the tissue. Distant lung tissue was collected more than 3 cm away from the tumor edge. The material sequenced was distant non-tumor lung tissue. This TCR was sampled from a man between 60 and 75 years old with non-small cell lung cancer.

Written as DNA, the CDR3 is TGTGCCAGCAGTTTATTCGCGGGACAGTGGGCAATTGAGCAGTACTTC. It codes for CASSLFAGQWAIEQYF. The J gene is TRBJ2-7, the V gene TRBV28, with TRBD1 as a possible D gene (7 bases). CDR3 length: 16 amino acids. Trimming pared 1 base from V and 7 bases from J, leaving 20 bases between. From germline, CDR1 is MDHEN and CDR2 SYDVKM. The complete variable domain, with remaining parts taken from reference TRBV28 and TRBJ2-7, reads DVKVTQSSRYLVKRTGEKVFLECVQDMDHENMFWYRQDPGLGLRLIYFSYDVKMKEKGDIPEGYSVSREKKERFSLILESASTNQTSMYLCASSLFAGQWAIEQYFGPGTRLTVT.